This passage covers 19 T cell receptor delta chains from one sample sequenced in a study of gamma-delta chains in newborns, infants, children. TCRdb reprocessed the reads using CATT. The sample comprises 2,000 to 3,000 delta-chain clones, over 0.95% of which are singletons, and about 15% rests with the top ten. The sequencing sample was made of blood. The receptors were sampled from a child who was a newborn, infant or young child, either healthy, febrile or measles-vaccinated (not recorded which).

A word on this clone: With only one base between it and a far larger clone, this is likely a read error. This specimen includes other DNA sequences encoding the same CDR3. The V call is TRDV2, the J call TRDJ1, with TRDD3 identical over 12 bases. The CDR3 extends over 16 amino acids. Germline assignment: CDR1 GEAIGNYY and CDR2 EKD. Trimming removed 3 bases from V and 0 bases from J; junction bases left unmatched: 4. In nucleotides, the CDR3 is TGTGCCTGTGACGTGCTGGGGGATACGCACACCGATAAACTCATCTTT. This sequence encodes CACDVLGDTHTDKLIF.

Note on this clone: A much larger clone differs from this one at a single base, so this may be a read error. Other DNA sequences in this sample translate to the same CDR3. The rearrangement joins TRDV2 to TRDJ3; perhaps TRDD3 as D (6 bases). Germline V gene sequence: CDR1 GEAIGNYY, CDR2 EKD. The CDR3 has 17 amino acids. CDR3 in amino acids: CACDTVLGSWDTRQMFF. CDR3 bases: TGTGCCTGTGACACCGTACTGGGCTCCTGGGACACCAGACAGATGTTTTTC.

To note about this clone: TCRdb has a much larger clone's protein, which differs at residue 12 from the translation of this DNA, likely because of a read error; what is shown is the protein translated from the DNA. The chain recombines TRDV2 with TRDJ2; 10 nucleotides agree with TRDD3. Per germline, CDR1 GEAIGNYY and CDR2 EKD. This CDR3 has 14 residues. The CDR3 bases are TGTGCCTGTGACACAATGGGGGATACAGCACAACCCTTCTTT. Residues: CACDTMGDTAQPFF.

With regard to this clone: This may be a read error, as it is one base from a much larger clone. Within the sample, other DNA sequences also encode this same CDR3. V gene TRDV2 combines with J gene TRDJ3, with a possible D match to TRDD3 (5 bases). The CDR3 spans 19 residues. CDR1 is GEAIGNYY, CDR2 EKD, per germline. The CDR3 region has the DNA TGTGCCTGTGACACCTGGGGAGGAAAGAGCTCCTGGGACACTCGACAGATGTTTTTC. Protein: CACDTWGGKSSWDTRQMFF.

This clone was observed a handful of times. This DNA translates differently at residue 10 from the TCRdb protein, which is that of a much larger clone; a read error is likely, and the protein shown is the DNA's own translation. J is TRDJ3 and V is TRDV2, with a possible D match to TRDD3 (6 bases). From germline, CDR1 is GEAIGNYY and CDR2 EKD. The CDR3 spans 19 residues. With 0 bases removed from V and 5 bases from J, the gap between germline ends came to 19 bases. The CDR3 DNA is TGTGCCTGTGACACCGTCGAGGTGGGGGGTGGCCGGGACACCCGACAGATGTTTTTC. This translates into CACDTVEVGGGRDTRQMFF.

This clone was detected a few times. This rearrangement joins TRDV1 to TRDJ1; 10 nucleotides match TRDD3. The CDR3 extends over 18 amino acids. CDR1 is TSWWSYY, CDR2 QGS, per germline. The trim removed 7 bases at V and 0 bases at J, leaving 14 bases unmatched. The CDR3 nucleotides are TGTGCTCTTGCTACTGGGGGATTGGGAAGCCCGTACACCGATAAACTCATCTTT. Translating gives CALATGGLGSPYTDKLIF.

On this clone itself: This sequence may be a read error, since a much larger clone differs from it by one base. The V gene corresponds to TRDV2; no J gene was called. The V gene's germline CDR1 is GEAIGNYY and CDR2 EKD. This CDR3 is built from 12 residues. For the CDR3, the DNA is TGTGCCTGTGGAGGGTACACCGATAAACCCATCTTT. Its protein is CACGGYTDKPIF.

This clone was counted between two and nine times. This probably arose from a read error, given a far larger clone one base away. The same CDR3 also results from other DNA sequences found in this sample. The chain couples TRDV2 to TRDJ2; weak D call: TRDD3 (5 bases). The CDR3 sequence is 16 residues long. Germline V CDR1 and CDR2: GEAIGNYY, EKD. V was pared by 1 base and J by 0 bases, with 11 bases between. The CDR3 sequence is CACDTRGPALTAQLFF. The CDR3 bases are TGTGCCTGTGACACTCGGGGACCAGCTTTGACAGCACAACTCTTCTTT.

To note about this clone: A read error is the likely source, as a far larger clone sits one nucleotide away. Other nucleotide sequences in the sample specify the same CDR3. V is TRDV2 and J is TRDJ3; 13 nucleotides agree with TRDD3. Per germline, CDR1 GEAIGNYY and CDR2 EKD. The CDR3 spans 21 residues. The CDR3 is CACDTVLGDTAYSWDTRQMFF. Written as DNA, the CDR3 is TGTGCCTGTGACACCGTACTGGGGGATACGGCGTACTCCTGGGACACCCGACAGATGTTCTTC.

Note on this clone: A read error likely explains why the TCRdb protein, taken from a much larger clone, differs from this DNA's translation at residue 8; the protein shown is translated from the DNA. The V and J genes are TRDV2 and TRDJ3; 7 nucleotides line up with TRDD3. Germline lookup yields CDR1 GEAIGNYY and CDR2 EKD. The CDR3 has 18 residues. Trimming cost V 3 bases and J 1 base; bases outside gene matches: 8. CDR3 nucleotide sequence: TGTGCCTGTGACTTTACTGGGGTGACATCCTGGGACACCCGACAGATGTTTTTC. It yields the protein CACDFTGVTSWDTRQMFF.

This clone was detected only a few times. TCRdb pairs this DNA with a much larger clone's protein that differs at residue 3, likely a read error; the protein shown was translated from the DNA. The same CDR3 arises from other DNA sequences in this sample as well. The rearrangement links TRDV2 to TRDJ2, with TRDD3 matching over 9 bases. The CDR3 contains 15 residues. Germline-derived CDR1 and CDR2 are GEAIGNYY and EKD. This CDR3 reads CARDGLGDPTAQLFF. CDR3 in DNA: TGTGCCCGTGACGGACTGGGGGACCCGACAGCACAACTCTTCTTT.

This clone was found a few times. The junction and the germline gene differ at one end; a read error may be behind it. V is TRDV2 and J is TRDJ1, with D hard to call. This CDR3 comprises 13 residues. Germline lookup yields CDR1 GEAIGNYY and CDR2 EKD. CDR3 residues: CACDTWEADRLIF. The CDR3 DNA reads as TGTGCCTGTGACACCTGGGAAGCCGATAGACTCATCTTT.

This clone was seen a few times. TCRdb lists the protein of a much larger clone for this DNA, which differs at residue 13, so this is likely a read error; the protein given here is translated from the DNA itself. The CDR3 here is CACVLLGDPSSWYTRQMFF. The CDR3 nucleotides are TGTGCCTGTGTATTACTGGGGGATCCGAGCTCCTGGTACACCCGACAGATGTTTTTC. The chain couples TRDV2 to TRDJ3; 10 bases match TRDD3. Germline values: CDR1 GEAIGNYY, CDR2 EKD. The length of the CDR3 is 19 residues.

This clone rates as large. This specimen includes other DNA sequences encoding the same CDR3. The rearrangement joins TRDV2 to TRDJ3, with 10 bases aligning to TRDD3. The J segment lost 0 bases and the V segment lost 0 bases, leaving 13 bases of the junction unmatched. This CDR3 has 22 residues. The germline V gene has CDR1 GEAIGNYY and CDR2 EKD. CDR3 coding DNA: TGTGCCTGTGACACCGCGACTTACTGGGGGATCGCAAGCTCCTGGGACACCCGACAGATGTTTTTC. This encodes CACDTATYWGIASSWDTRQMFF.

This clone was seen a handful of times. The protein in TCRdb stems from a much larger clone and differs at residue 13 from this DNA's translation, likely a read error; here the protein is translated from the DNA. J is TRDJ2 and V is TRDV2, with TRDD3 matching over 11 bases. TCRdb gives no J gene; it was assigned here by matching the DNA to germline. CDR3 length equals 17 residues. Germline V gene lookup returns CDR1 GEAIGNYY and CDR2 EKD. CDR3 region: CACDPLGDKKETSQLFF. The CDR3 nucleotides read TGTGCCTGTGACCCACTGGGGGATAAAAAGGAGACATCACAACTCTTCTTT.

As regards this clone: A much more abundant neighbour one base away suggests this may be a read error. The sample contains more than one DNA sequence encoding this CDR3. The chain employs TRDV2 and TRDJ3, with D tentatively TRDD3 (6 bases). The CDR3 has 19 amino acids. CDR1 and CDR2 from the germline V gene are GEAIGNYY and EKD. Trimming left V 0 bases short and J 2 bases short, with 16 bases between. In DNA, the CDR3 is TGTGCCTGTGACACCTTACTGGGAACAAGCCCCTGGGACACCCGACAGATGTTTTTC. This translates into CACDTLLGTSPWDTRQMFF.

There are a few counts of this clone. A read error likely explains why the TCRdb protein, taken from a much larger clone, differs from this DNA's translation at residue 17; the protein shown is translated from the DNA. The chain recombines TRDV2 with TRDJ2, with TRDD3 as a possible D gene (5 bases). The CDR3 has 19 amino acids. Germline values: CDR1 GEAIGNYY, CDR2 EKD. CDR3 loop: CACDMNRGVPGTLTAQPFF. Here the CDR3 DNA reads TGTGCCTGTGACATGAACCGGGGGGTCCCTGGTACTTTGACAGCACAACCCTTCTTT.

Relative to its sample, this clone is medium-sized. CDR3 sequence: CACEPLWGPTTSWDTRQMFF. CDR3 DNA sequence: TGTGCCTGTGAGCCACTCTGGGGGCCCACGACCTCCTGGGACACCCGACAGATGTTTTTC. This chain links TRDV2 with TRDJ3; 7 positions agree with TRDD3. The CDR3 extends over 20 amino acids. Germline V CDR1 and CDR2: GEAIGNYY, EKD. Germline trimming cut 4 bases from V and 0 bases from J; bases unmatched to any gene: 14.

On this clone itself: TCRdb's listed protein matches a much larger clone and diverges from this DNA's translation at residue 3, likely through a read error; the protein shown comes from the DNA. The sample carries other DNA sequences with the same CDR3. The J gene is TRDJ2, the V gene TRDV2; D possibly corresponds to TRDD3 (5 bases). Germline V gene lookup returns CDR1 GEAIGNYY and CDR2 EKD. This CDR3 is 14 amino acids long. CDR3 nucleotides: TGTGCCCGTGACACCGTCGGGATTACAGCACAACTCTTCTTT. This gives the protein CARDTVGITAQLFF.